This TCR beta chain was found in a study of cytomegalovirus exposure and HLA in healthy donors. Overall study context: There were some 410 genotyped donors. Of these, roughly 86% fell in the genetic ancestry cluster associated with self-reported Caucasian donors. Overall study results and limits: The study put some 150 TCR beta chains on its list as cytomegalovirus-associated.

On this clone: Its specificity is unknown.

The PCR had 60 Vbeta and 13 Jbeta primers. The data were produced by immunoSEQ multiplex PCR, yet TCRdb's version contains in-frame clones alone and is incomplete. Found here are about 140,000 clones, roughly 80% of them singletons; the top ten hold approximately 4.1%. Germline V CDR1 and CDR2: PRHDT, FYEKMQ (reference sequence). With 5 bases clipped from V and 4 bases from J, the junction kept 3 bases outside the gene matches. This CDR3 has 14 amino acids. The chain combines TRBV13 with TRBJ2-7; TRBD2 agrees at 12 bases. This TCR derives from a man between 40 and 49 years old in good health and CMV-seronegative. Sequencing used PBMCs. CDR3 protein: CASSLTSGGYEQYF. In DNA, the CDR3 is TGTGCCAGCAGCCTTACTAGCGGGGGGTACGAGCAGTACTTC.